These 30 T cell receptor beta chains share one sample of origin, sequenced in a study of T cell changes during pregnancy in multiple sclerosis. Sequencing was performed with immunoSEQ multiplex PCR; in TCRdb, only in-frame clones are kept and a portion is missing. The sample lists 65,000 to 85,000 clones, approximately 88% occurring once. The source material was peripheral blood, sampled in the first trimester of pregnancy. These receptors were taken from a female donor in good health, enrolled as a control in a pregnancy study.

This chain uses TRBV28 with TRBJ1-1, with 8 bases aligning to TRBD1. The CDR3 has 14 residues. Germline V lookup: CDR1 MDHEN, CDR2 SYDVKM. V was pared by 5 bases and J by 5 bases, with 7 bases of the junction left unmatched. CDR3 protein: CASSPWTGRTEAFF. For the CDR3, the DNA is TGTGCCAGCAGTCCATGGACAGGGAGGACTGAAGCTTTCTTT.

The chain has TRBV7-9 and TRBJ2-1; tentative D call: TRBD1 (5 bases). This CDR3 is 14 amino acids long. Per the germline V gene, CDR1 is SEHNR and CDR2 is FQNEAQ (reference sequence). V was shortened by 1 base and J by 8 bases, with 12 bases between the two germline ends. CDR3 loop: CASSLGQSSHEQFF. In DNA form, the CDR3 reads TGTGCCAGCAGCTTAGGACAGTCTAGTCATGAGCAGTTCTTC.

This sequence joins TRBV4-1 and TRBJ2-7; possibly TRBD1 for D (6 bases). Trimming shortened V by 2 bases and J by 0 bases, and 11 bases separated the two germline ends. CDR3 length: 15 residues. CDR1 MGHRA and CDR2 YSYEKL come from the germline V gene. CDR3 region: CASSQQGLPSYEQYF. CDR3 sequence (DNA): TGCGCCAGCAGCCAACAGGGGCTTCCCTCCTACGAGCAGTACTTC.

The genes are TRBV7-2 and TRBJ2-3; D gene unclear. The CDR3 extends over 14 amino acids. Germline V gives CDR1 SGHTA, CDR2 FQGNSA. V was shortened by 0 bases and J by 7 bases, with 11 bases between the two germline ends. The CDR3 protein is CASSLARALNTQYF. DNA of the CDR3: TGTGCCAGCAGCTTAGCAAGAGCACTTAATACGCAGTATTTT.

The chain is built from TRBV6-6 and TRBJ1-1, with 7 bases aligning to TRBD1. Trimming took 4 bases from V and 1 from J; bases not matched to a gene: 6. The CDR3 consists of 15 residues. The germline CDR1 and CDR2 sequences are MNHNY and SVGAGI (reference sequence). CDR3 in amino acids: CASSLARGKNTEAFF. CDR3 DNA sequence: TGTGCCAGCAGTTTGGCCAGGGGGAAGAACACTGAAGCTTTCTTT.

J is TRBJ2-3 and V is TRBV5-6, with TRBD2 identical over 11 bases. V was pared by 3 bases and J by 11 bases, with 11 bases of the junction left unmatched. Germline V lookup: CDR1 SGHDT, CDR2 YYEEEE. This CDR3 contains 15 residues. The CDR3 nucleotides read TGTGCCAGCAGCTCATTTCTAGCGGGGGGTTTACGGCAGTATTTT. Amino acids: CASSSFLAGGLRQYF.

This clone was detected once. This chain uses TRBV11-2 with TRBJ1-5; 9 nucleotides agree with TRBD1. CDR1 is SGHAT, CDR2 FQNNGV, per germline. This CDR3 has 15 amino acids. V lost 3 bases and J lost 7; bases outside the gene matches: 7. CDR3 DNA sequence: TGTGCCAGCAGCTTGACAGGGGGGAGAGGGCAGCCCCAGCATTTT. Its protein is CASSLTGGRGQPQHF.

The chain is built from TRBV7-2 and TRBJ1-4; 7 positions match TRBD1. V lost 5 bases, J lost 7 bases, and 7 bases stayed unmatched. Germline-derived CDR1 and CDR2 are SGHTA and FQGNSA. The CDR3 is 14 amino acids. For the CDR3, the DNA is TGTGCCAGCAGCCCGGACAGGCAGGTTGAAAAACTGTTTTTT. This gives the protein CASSPDRQVEKLFF.

This sequence joins TRBV2 and TRBJ2-5; maybe TRBD2 (5 bases). V was cut by 7 bases and J by 6 bases, with 15 bases left in between. CDR3 size: 13 residues. The germline V gene encodes CDR1 SNHLY and CDR2 FYNNEI. As DNA, the CDR3 is TGTGCCAGCATGAGGGTAACCTCACAGACCCAGTACTTC. It encodes CASMRVTSQTQYF. Full variable domain (rest looked up from reference TRBV2 and TRBJ2-5): EPEVTQTPSHQVTQMGQEVILRCVPISNHLYFYWYRQILGQKVEFLVSFYNNEISEKSEIFDDQFSVERPDGSNFTLKIRSTKLEDSAMYFCASMRVTSQTQYFGPGTRLLVL.

The rearrangement joins TRBV11-2 to TRBJ1-1; 9 nucleotides agree with TRBD1. This CDR3 region has 15 residues. V shed 5 bases, J shed 1 base, and the junction held 5 bases outside the gene matches. The germline V gene has CDR1 SGHAT and CDR2 FQNNGV. The CDR3 here is CASSLTGGGNTEAFF. The CDR3 region has the DNA TGTGCCAGCAGCCTCACAGGGGGCGGGAACACTGAAGCTTTCTTT.

The V gene is TRBV7-9, the J gene TRBJ1-6; 9 bases agree with TRBD1. The CDR3 extends over 18 amino acids. Germline-derived CDR1 and CDR2 are SEHNR and FQNEAQ (reference sequence). The J segment lost 9 bases and the V segment lost 5 bases, leaving 17 bases of the junction unmatched. The CDR3 DNA is TGTGCCAGCAGCCGTCGAATGGGACAGGGATTCCGGGTTTCACCCCTCCACTTT. This translates into CASSRRMGQGFRVSPLHF.

This chain uses TRBV1 with TRBJ2-5; TRBD2 reflects the table's D call only, with no check against the DNA. TRBV1 is a known pseudogene. The CDR3 totals 15 residues. The CDR3 coding sequence is TGCACCAGCAGCCCGACGACTAGCGGGGCGGAGACCCAGTACTTC. Its translation is CTSSPTTSGAETQYF.

This clone was recorded only once. This chain links TRBV9 with TRBJ2-1; 9 positions agree with TRBD2. Germline lookup yields CDR1 SGDLS and CDR2 YYNGEE. This CDR3 has 15 amino acids. V was clipped by 3 bases and J by 2 bases; unmatched bases: 3. The CDR3 coding sequence is TGTGCCAGCAGCGCCGGACTAGCGACCTACAATGAGCAGTTCTTC. It specifies CASSAGLATYNEQFF.

The chain links TRBV4-3 to TRBJ1-2; the D gene is possibly TRBD1 (5 bases). This CDR3 region has 13 residues. From germline, CDR1 is LGHNA and CDR2 YSLEER. Trimming removed 2 bases from V and 8 bases from J, with 12 bases in between. The CDR3 DNA is TGCGCCAGCAGCCAATGGCAGGGCAGAGGCTACACCTTC. Protein product: CASSQWQGRGYTF.

In nucleotides, the CDR3 is TGTGCCAGCAGCGTACAGACAGGGCGCTCCTACGAGCAGTACTTC. Protein: CASSVQTGRSYEQYF. The chain employs TRBV9 and TRBJ2-7; 7 nucleotides match TRBD1. J lost 0 bases, V lost 1 base, and 4 bases had no gene match. This CDR3 region has 15 residues. Germline values: CDR1 SGDLS, CDR2 YYNGEE.

By sample fraction, this clone is medium-sized (0.01 to 0.1%). V usage is TRBV6-5 and J usage is TRBJ1-1; the D gene is possibly TRBD1 (5 bases). The CDR3 is made up of 13 amino acids. V was pared by 4 bases and J by 2 bases, with 8 bases between. Germline loops: CDR1 MNHEY, CDR2 SVGAGI. CDR3 region: CASSLGLNTEAFF. The CDR3 DNA reads as TGTGCCAGCAGTTTGGGGCTTAACACTGAAGCTTTCTTT.

This rearrangement joins TRBV29-1 to TRBJ1-1, with 7 bases matching TRBD1. From germline, CDR1 is SQVTM and CDR2 ANQGSEA. CDR3 size: 13 residues. V shed 1 base, J shed 6 bases, and the junction held 5 bases outside the gene matches. CDR3 nucleotide sequence: TGCAGCGTTGAAGGTAGGGGGCGGGCTGAAGCTTTCTTT. It codes for CSVEGRGRAEAFF.

This CDR3 reads CASSQGGSGGAITGELFF. The DNA of the CDR3 is TGTGCCAGCAGCCAAGGGGGGAGCGGGGGGGCCATCACCGGGGAGCTGTTTTTT. This rearrangement joins TRBV4-2 to TRBJ2-2, with 10 nucleotides matching TRBD2. The V gene's germline CDR1 is LGHNA and CDR2 YNFKEQ. The CDR3 extends over 18 amino acids. Germline trimming cut 1 base from V and 4 bases from J; bases unmatched to any gene: 9.

The chain is built from TRBV7-2 and TRBJ1-6; maybe TRBD1 (5 bases). The CDR3 is made up of 16 amino acids. Germline CDR1 reads SGHTA; CDR2 reads FQGNSA. Trimming removed 5 bases from V and 0 bases from J, with 11 bases in between. CDR3: CASSNRISSYNSPLHF. CDR3 sequence (DNA): TGTGCCAGCAGCAACAGGATAAGCTCCTATAATTCACCCCTCCACTTT.

This rearrangement joins TRBV9 to TRBJ1-1; 9 bases are shared with TRBD1. With 3 bases clipped from V and 0 bases from J, the junction kept 3 bases outside the gene matches. The CDR3 is 15 amino acids. Germline V lookup: CDR1 SGDLS, CDR2 YYNGEE. Here the CDR3 reads CASSDWTGVNTEAFF. CDR3 nucleotide sequence: TGTGCCAGCAGCGACTGGACAGGGGTGAACACTGAAGCTTTCTTT. Together with reference TRBV9 and TRBJ1-1, the CDR3 gives the full variable domain: DSGVTQTPKHLITATGQRVTLRCSPRSGDLSVYWYQQSLDQGLQFLIQYYNGEERAKGNILERFSAQQFPDLHSELNLSSLELGDSALYFCASSDWTGVNTEAFFGQGTRLTVV.

The rearrangement joins TRBV9 to TRBJ1-1; no clear D gene. With 4 bases removed from V and 0 bases from J, the gap between germline ends came to 16 bases. This CDR3 contains 16 residues. CDR1 is SGDLS, CDR2 YYNGEE, per germline. CDR3 in DNA: TGTGCCAGCAGCCCTCAAGCCACCCAGGTGAACACTGAAGCTTTCTTT. This sequence encodes CASSPQATQVNTEAFF.

V usage is TRBV28 and J usage is TRBJ2-2; 8 bases line up with TRBD1. J gave up 5 bases and V 6 bases, and 8 bases lay outside the gene matches. The CDR3 contains 15 residues. In germline, CDR1 is MDHEN, CDR2 SYDVKM. CDR3 DNA sequence: TGTGCCAGCAGCCCCACGGACAGGGCGACCGGGGAGCTGTTTTTT. Protein sequence: CASSPTDRATGELFF. The full variable domain, in which reference TRBV28 and TRBJ2-2 provide the parts outside the CDR3, is DVKVTQSSRYLVKRTGEKVFLECVQDMDHENMFWYRQDPGLGLRLIYFSYDVKMKEKGDIPEGYSVSREKKERFSLILESASTNQTSMYLCASSPTDRATGELFFGEGSRLTVL.

The chain employs TRBV28 and TRBJ2-7; possibly TRBD1 for D (5 bases). The CDR3 is made up of 14 amino acids. Trimming shortened V by 5 bases and J by 4 bases, and 15 bases separated the two germline ends. The germline gives CDR1 MDHEN, CDR2 SYDVKM. The CDR3 DNA follows: TGTGCCAGCAGTCAGAGTCAGGGTCGATACGAGCAGTACTTC. It is translated as CASSQSQGRYEQYF.

CDR3 sequence (DNA): TGCGCCAGCAGCGGAAGACAGGGGTACTATGGCTACACCTTC. Protein product: CASSGRQGYYGYTF. V gene TRBV5-1 combines with J gene TRBJ1-2; 8 bases match TRBD1. There are 14 residues in the CDR3. V lost 4 bases and J lost 3; bases outside the gene matches: 5. The germline V gene encodes CDR1 SGHRS and CDR2 YFSETQ.

The chain links TRBV12-5 to TRBJ1-3, with 9 bases fitting TRBD1. The germline V gene encodes CDR1 LGHNT and CDR2 FRNRAP. The CDR3 has 15 residues. The trim removed 6 bases at V and 1 base at J, leaving 4 bases unmatched. CDR3 nucleotide sequence: TGTGCTAGTGGGAAGACAGGGGGGTCTGGAAACACCATATATTTT. This codes for CASGKTGGSGNTIYF.

The chain employs TRBV5-1 and TRBJ2-3, with 9 bases that match TRBD1. Germline CDR1 reads SGHRS; CDR2 reads YFSETQ. CDR3 length equals 15 residues. After removal of 3 bases from V and 2 bases from J, the junction contained 4 bases not matched to a gene. DNA of the CDR3: TGCGCCAGCAGCTCGCACAGGGGGCCCACAGATACGCAGTATTTT. Translated: CASSSHRGPTDTQYF.

The chain carries TRBV7-9 and TRBJ2-1, with 13 bases matching TRBD2. There are 17 residues in the CDR3. The germline gives CDR1 SEHNR, CDR2 FQNEAQ (reference sequence). V shed 5 bases, J shed 3 bases, and the junction held 7 bases outside the gene matches. The CDR3 DNA sequence: TGTGCCAGCAGCGATACTAGCGGGAGGGCCGGCTACAATGAGCAGTTCTTC. Residues: CASSDTSGRAGYNEQFF.

The chain uses TRBV18 and TRBJ1-5; 9 bases fit TRBD1. Germline loops: CDR1 KGHSH, CDR2 LQKENI. There are 13 residues in the CDR3. V was clipped by 5 bases and J by 7 bases; unmatched bases: 3. The chain's CDR3 is CASSGTGWQPQHF. The CDR3 DNA reads TGTGCCAGCTCAGGGACAGGGTGGCAGCCCCAGCATTTT.

The rearrangement uses TRBV28 and TRBJ2-7; 8 nucleotides align to TRBD1. Germline CDR1 and CDR2: MDHEN and SYDVKM. V trimming: 5 bases; J trimming: 2 bases; junction bases outside the gene matches: 8. CDR3 length: 15 residues. The CDR3 region has the DNA TGTGCCAGCAGTCCCCCTCAGGGGGCGGCCTACGAGCAGTACTTC. Its translation: CASSPPQGAAYEQYF.

The J gene is TRBJ2-3, the V gene TRBV5-1; TRBD1 agrees at 8 bases. Germline CDR1 reads SGHRS; CDR2 reads YFSETQ. V was clipped by 2 bases and J by 5 bases; unmatched bases: 7. This CDR3 is built from 15 residues. In DNA form, the CDR3 reads TGCGCCAGCAGCTTCGGACAGGGCTTTCAAGATACGCAGTATTTT. Encoded protein: CASSFGQGFQDTQYF.